The 32 T cell receptor beta chains listed next were all sequenced from one sample in a study of T cells in Graves' hyperthyroidism and ophthalmopathy (dated by TCRdb to about 2019). Receptors were amplified or captured by multiplex PCR. TCRdb names Illumina HiSeq 2000 as the instrument used. TCR beta CDR3 regions were amplified from RNA transcripts. The first round of RT-PCR for the TCR CDR3 was performed with the HTBI primer set and the Qiagen OneStep RT-PCR kit. TCRdb redid the processing of the public reads, applying fastp at Q25 and MiXCR, and retained in-frame beta chains. Rows with a matching CDR3 protein are joined into one entry that keeps the most common DNA and genes. Within this sample are roughly 400,000 distinct CDR3 sequences, with about 14% of them counted one time only. The top ten constitute over 25% of the sample. Sequencing was performed on blood. These receptors originate from a middle-aged man with Graves' ophthalmopathy.

In this sample, this clonotype turned up many times. The chain carries TRBV6-2 or TRBV6-3 and TRBJ2-5; the match to TRBD1 covers 7 bases. The ends lost 2 bases at V and 5 bases at J; junction bases unmatched: 23. The germline V gene has CDR1 MNHEY and CDR2 SVGEGT. The CDR3 sequence is 20 residues long. The CDR3 protein is CASSYLLTDRLYLRFETQYF. In DNA, the CDR3 is TGTGCCAGCAGTTACCTCCTTACGGACAGGTTGTATCTTCGTTTCGAGACCCAGTACTTC.

This clonotype was detected a few times. The chain is built from TRBV20-1 and TRBJ2-5, with 10 bases matching TRBD1. CDR3 length: 15 residues. CDR1 DFQATT and CDR2 SNEGSKA come from the germline V gene (reference sequence). V trimming: 6 bases; J trimming: 4 bases; junction bases outside the gene matches: 11. CDR3 sequence: CSAAGQGTGAETQYF. The CDR3 nucleotides read TGCAGTGCGGCGGGACAGGGGACGGGGGCAGAGACCCAGTACTTC.

This clonotype appeared a few times. The chain couples TRBV15 to TRBJ2-7; weak D call: TRBD1 (5 bases). The V gene lost 0 bases and the J gene lost 2 bases, with 14 bases spanning the gap. The CDR3 has 16 residues. Germline assignment: CDR1 LNHNV and CDR2 YYDKDF (reference sequence). CDR3 in amino acids: CATSRDWGRSAYEQYF. The CDR3 DNA reads as TGTGCCACCAGCAGAGACTGGGGCAGGAGTGCCTACGAGCAGTACTTC.

This clonotype was counted between two and nine times. The genes are TRBV4-1 and TRBJ2-3; 8 bases are a match to TRBD2. V shed 1 base and J 0 bases; nucleotides not matched to a gene: 3. Germline CDR1 and CDR2: MGHRA and YSYEKL. The CDR3 has 16 residues. In DNA form, the CDR3 reads TGCGCCAGCAGCCAAGGCAGCGGGGGAAGCACAGATACGCAGTATTTT. It specifies CASSQGSGGSTDTQYF.

The J gene is TRBJ2-5, the V gene TRBV7-9; 8 bases line up with TRBD2. V shed 8 bases, J shed 9 bases, and the junction held 11 bases outside the gene matches. The germline gives CDR1 SEHNR, CDR2 FQNEAQ (reference sequence). The CDR3 loop spans 13 amino acids. The CDR3 reads CASSRGGVEAQYF. CDR3 coding DNA: TGTGCCAGCTCACGGGGGGGGGTTGAGGCCCAGTACTTC.

Concerning this clonotype: A read error may explain this, as a much larger clone is one base away. The chain joins TRBV7-2 to TRBJ2-7; tentatively, D is TRBD2 (5 bases). Germline V gene sequence: CDR1 SGHTA, CDR2 FQGNSA. The CDR3 extends over 16 amino acids. CDR3: CVSSLSGMGVGYEQYF. For the CDR3, the DNA is TGTGTCAGCAGCTTAAGTGGGATGGGAGTCGGCTACGAGCAGTACTTC.

The V and J genes are TRBV12-3 or TRBV12-4 and TRBJ2-4, with TRBD1 matching 8 bases. The V gene end was trimmed by 4 bases and the J gene end by 1 base; junction bases not matched to a gene: 3. The CDR3 extends over 15 amino acids. The CDR3 region has the DNA TGTGCCAGCAGTTCCACAGGGGGGGCCAAAAACATTCAGTACTTC. Protein sequence: CASSSTGGAKNIQYF.

The sample holds a few counts of this clonotype. A much larger clone is a single base away; this may be a read error. The chain joins TRBV12-3 or TRBV12-4 to TRBJ1-4; D gene uncertain. The CDR3 extends over 14 amino acids. CDR3 amino acids: CASSFTGTNERLFF. The CDR3 DNA reads as TGTGCCAGCAGCTTCACTGGAACTAATGAAAGACTGTTTTTT.

Ten or more counts support this clonotype. The CDR3: CSAQGTTRTEAFF. CDR3 coding DNA: TGCAGTGCCCAGGGGACGACGCGCACTGAAGCTTTCTTT. The chain uses TRBV20-1 and TRBJ1-1; D possibly corresponds to TRBD1 (6 bases). The germline V gene encodes CDR1 DFQATT and CDR2 SNEGSKA (reference sequence). The V end was cut by 6 bases, the J end by 4 bases, with 15 bases between. The CDR3 extends over 13 amino acids.

This clonotype was seen ten or more times. This chain uses TRBV20-1 with TRBJ2-1; 12 nucleotides line up with TRBD2. Germline assignment: CDR1 DFQATT and CDR2 SNEGSKA (reference sequence). The CDR3 length is 15 residues. The V segment lost 6 bases and the J segment 3 bases; nucleotides outside the gene matches: 6. The CDR3 DNA reads TGCAGTGCCACGGGACTAGCGGGCCTCTACAATGAGCAGTTCTTC. Amino acid sequence: CSATGLAGLYNEQFF.

This clonotype was counted many times. The V and J genes are TRBV6-1 and TRBJ2-3; D is unresolved. The CDR3 sequence is 14 residues long. V gave up 1 base and J gave up 1 base, with 6 bases separating them. Germline V gene data show CDR1 as MNHNS and CDR2 as SASEGT. CDR3 sequence: CASSEDVGTDTQYF. The DNA for the CDR3 is TGTGCCAGCAGTGAAGATGTGGGCACAGATACGCAGTATTTT.

As regards this clonotype: With a much larger clone just one base away, this may be a read error. The CDR3 nucleotides are TGTGCCAGTAGTATTGGGGGACTAGATTCAGATAAGCAGTATTTT. It yields the protein CASSIGGLDSDKQYF. This chain connects TRBV19 to TRBJ2-3; 8 nucleotides align to TRBD2. This CDR3 is built from 15 residues. Germline loops: CDR1 LNHDA, CDR2 SQIVND (reference sequence).

This clonotype was counted between two and nine times. This sequence joins TRBV9 and TRBJ2-1, with 7 bases lining up with TRBD2. The CDR3 has 15 amino acids. The J segment lost 5 bases and the V segment lost 0 bases, leaving 5 bases of the junction unmatched. The germline V gene has CDR1 SGDLS and CDR2 YYNGEE. CDR3 DNA: TGTGCCAGCAGCGTAGATCCTAGCGGAAACAATGAGCAGTTCTTC. Protein sequence: CASSVDPSGNNEQFF.

This clonotype appeared many times. The CDR3 nucleotides read TGTGCCATCGCGGACGGACTTAGAACGGGAGGCGTCTACGAGCAGTACTTC. Protein sequence: CAIADGLRTGGVYEQYF. The chain combines TRBV10-3 with TRBJ2-7, with 7 bases identical to TRBD2. The CDR3 consists of 17 residues. CDR1 is ENHRY and CDR2 is SYGVKD in the germline V gene. J gave up 3 bases and V 8 bases, and 19 bases lay outside the gene matches.

This clonotype was counted only a few times. V usage is TRBV27 and J usage is TRBJ2-7, with 7 bases matching TRBD2. The CDR3 runs to 18 residues. Per the germline V gene, CDR1 is MNHEY and CDR2 is SMNVEV (reference sequence). V was pared by 5 bases and J by 0 bases, with 16 bases of the junction left unmatched. CDR3 bases: TGTGCCAGCAGTACTAACGTGGGCGGGAGCCCTCACTCCTACGAGCAGTACTTC. This gives the protein CASSTNVGGSPHSYEQYF.

V usage is TRBV5-1 and J usage is TRBJ1-5; a weak D match, TRBD1 (6 bases). This CDR3 is built from 17 residues. Germline loops: CDR1 SGHRS, CDR2 YFSETQ. The V end lost 4 bases, the J end lost 1 base, and 18 bases lay between the germline ends. In DNA, the CDR3 is TGCGCCAGCAGCCCTACTGGGGGCGCGGGAAGCAATCAGCCCCAGCATTTT. Translated, it gives CASSPTGGAGSNQPQHF. Supplemented by reference TRBV5-1 and TRBJ1-5, the full variable domain reads KAGVTQTPRYLIKTRGQQVTLSCSPISGHRSVSWYQQTPGQGLQFLFEYFSETQRNKGNFPGRFSGRQFSNSRSEMNVSTLELGDSALYLCASSPTGGAGSNQPQHFGDGTRLSIL.

This sequence joins TRBV5-4 and TRBJ2-1; 9 nucleotides match TRBD1. CDR3 length equals 15 residues. V was pared by 0 bases and J by 3 bases, with 1 base of the junction left unmatched. Germline V lookup: CDR1 SGHNT, CDR2 YYREEE (reference sequence). The CDR3 spells CASSLGDRDYNEQFF. CDR3 DNA sequence: TGTGCCAGCAGCTTGGGGGACAGGGACTACAATGAGCAGTTCTTC.

This clonotype was observed a handful of times. The chain combines TRBV6-1 with TRBJ2-3, with D unclear. This CDR3 region has 15 residues. Looked up from germline, CDR1 is MNHNS and CDR2 is SASEGT. The germline V and J ends were trimmed by 5 bases and 2 bases, with 14 bases remaining between them. The CDR3 reads CASSYRQRLTDTQYF. CDR3 bases: TGTGCCAGCAGTTACAGACAACGCCTCACAGATACGCAGTATTTT.

The CDR3 protein is CASSNVAGGRDTQYF. CDR3 nucleotide sequence: TGTGCCAGTAGTAACGTAGCGGGGGGGCGAGATACGCAGTATTTT. The rearrangement links TRBV19 to TRBJ2-3, with 11 bases lining up with TRBD2. Germline V CDR1 and CDR2: LNHDA, SQIVND (reference sequence). V was clipped by 4 bases and J by 5 bases; unmatched bases: 5. The CDR3 covers 15 residues.

This clonotype was picked up a small number of times. This chain uses TRBV4-1 with TRBJ1-2; the D is unclear. The CDR3 is 15 residues long. Germline assignment: CDR1 MGHRA and CDR2 YSYEKL. Trimming left V 1 base short and J 0 bases short, with 9 bases between. Written as DNA, the CDR3 is TGCGCCAGCAGCCAAGGGTCGGAAGCTAACTATGGCTACACCTTC. Translation gives CASSQGSEANYGYTF.

This clonotype was seen only a few times. The chain joins TRBV5-1 to TRBJ2-7; TRBD2 agrees at 7 bases. V dropped 1 base and J dropped 6; count of bases not matched to a gene: 10. From germline, CDR1 is SGHRS and CDR2 YFSETQ. The CDR3 sequence is 15 residues long. CDR3 in DNA: TGCGCCAGCAGCTTGTCGCGGGGAGGGACGGCCGAGCAGTACTTC. This encodes CASSLSRGGTAEQYF.

There are many counts of this clonotype. The chain uses TRBV12-3 or TRBV12-4 and TRBJ1-5; 9 bases fit TRBD1. The J segment lost 1 base and the V segment lost 5 bases, leaving 6 bases of the junction unmatched. This CDR3 has 16 amino acids. This CDR3 is CASSLLGTGSNQPQHF. The CDR3 DNA reads as TGTGCCAGCAGTCTACTCGGGACAGGGAGCAATCAGCCCCAGCATTTT.

This clonotype came up many times. This chain uses TRBV11-3 with TRBJ2-1, with 8 bases that match TRBD2. The CDR3 length is 15 residues. CDR1 SGHNT and CDR2 YENEEA come from the germline V gene. V was clipped by 5 bases and J by 2 bases; unmatched bases: 5. CDR3: CASSPLAGPYNEQFF. The CDR3 DNA is TGTGCCAGCAGCCCGCTAGCGGGCCCCTACAATGAGCAGTTCTTC.

In this sample, this clonotype turned up many times. This chain connects TRBV20-1 to TRBJ1-5; TRBD1 might be the D (6 bases). This CDR3 is 13 amino acids long. Germline CDR1 and CDR2: DFQATT and SNEGSKA (reference sequence). Trimming took 5 bases from V and 7 from J, leaving 15 bases between them. The CDR3 spells CSAGRTERQPQHF. The CDR3 DNA is TGCAGTGCTGGCCGGACAGAGAGGCAGCCCCAGCATTTT.

This clonotype was detected ten times or more. V usage is TRBV12-3 or TRBV12-4 and J usage is TRBJ2-3, with D hard to call. V was clipped by 5 bases and J by 2 bases, with 20 bases between them. The CDR3 has 17 residues. In DNA form, the CDR3 reads TGTGCCAGCAGTGCATCACAGAACCCTCATTTCACAGATACGCAGTATTTT. Translating it yields CASSASQNPHFTDTQYF.

V and J are TRBV3-1 and TRBJ2-3; a weak D match, TRBD2 (5 bases). Germline assignment: CDR1 LGHDT and CDR2 YNNKEL (reference sequence). This CDR3 is built from 15 residues. V was pared by 4 bases and J by 1 base, with 12 bases between. CDR3 in DNA: TGTGCCAGCAGCCTTACTAGTTGGGGCACAGATACGCAGTATTTT. Protein: CASSLTSWGTDTQYF.

The rearrangement links TRBV20-1 to TRBJ2-7; 9 bases are a match to TRBD2. V lost 7 bases and J lost 1; bases outside the gene matches: 11. The CDR3 sequence is 15 residues long. Germline assignment: CDR1 DFQATT and CDR2 SNEGSKA (reference sequence). The CDR3 here is CSGVHSGSPSYEQYF. Here the CDR3 DNA reads TGCAGTGGGGTACATAGCGGGAGCCCTTCCTACGAGCAGTACTTC.

The chain is built from TRBV6-1 and TRBJ1-4; D not certain. Trimming pared 2 bases from V and 8 bases from J, leaving 15 bases between. CDR1 and CDR2 from the germline V gene are MNHNS and SASEGT. The CDR3 has 15 amino acids. CDR3 in DNA: TGTGCCAGCAGTGAATCGCTGGGGTTCGGGGAAAAACTGTTTTTT. It translates to CASSESLGFGEKLFF.

This clonotype was counted at least ten times. This sequence joins TRBV20-1 and TRBJ2-3; weak D call: TRBD2 (5 bases). Trimming left V 7 bases short and J 1 base short, with 18 bases between. This CDR3 region has 15 residues. The germline V gene encodes CDR1 DFQATT and CDR2 SNEGSKA (reference sequence). DNA for the CDR3: TGCAGTGGCAAGGGTACTAGTATCCGCACAGATACGCAGTATTTT. Translating gives CSGKGTSIRTDTQYF.

This clonotype was detected ten times or more. This chain connects TRBV10-3 to TRBJ2-5; tentative D call: TRBD2 (6 bases). The CDR3 is made up of 13 amino acids. In germline, CDR1 is ENHRY, CDR2 SYGVKD. V was shortened by 6 bases and J by 2 bases, with 10 bases between the two germline ends. The CDR3 DNA follows: TGTGCCATCAGCGGTGGACTACAAGAGACCCAGTACTTC. Amino acid sequence: CAISGGLQETQYF.

This clonotype came up many times. Here the CDR3 reads CASSLGRAGYTF. The CDR3 DNA is TGTGCCAGCAGCTTGGGCAGGGCTGGCTACACCTTC. The chain carries TRBV5-8 and TRBJ1-2, with D possibly matching TRBD1 (5 bases). In germline, CDR1 is SGHTS, CDR2 YDEGEE. V was trimmed by 0 bases and J by 7 bases, leaving 7 bases between them. The CDR3 length is 12 residues.

The rearrangement uses TRBV19 and TRBJ2-1; 9 bases match TRBD2. V lost 6 bases to trimming and J lost 7 bases; unmatched junction nucleotides: 13. The germline V gene has CDR1 LNHDA and CDR2 SQIVND (reference sequence). The CDR3 consists of 16 residues. The CDR3 DNA is TGTGCCAGTAGCAATCGAGCGGGAGGAATGGGTAATGAGCAGTTCTTC. It yields the protein CASSNRAGGMGNEQFF.